This record concerns one T cell receptor beta chain sequence. Its cognate antigen is unknown. This entry comes from a study of CD8+CD57+ T cells in acquired aplastic anemia. Study-wide results and limits: Researchers reported that CD8+ Simpson's diversity was not significantly different in patients versus controls. Overlap between patients and controls comprised 25 to 30 CD8+ CDR3 sequences.

Profiling that covered TCR beta VDJ and CDR3 relied on genomic DNA as its template. From the reads, TCRdb called clonotypes with MiXCR, one entry per CDR3 protein. The sample lists fewer than 250,000 distinct CDR3 sequences; approximately 50% were seen once. Trimming took 5 bases from V and 8 from J; bases not matched to a gene: 17. CDR1 and CDR2 from the germline V gene are SGHTA and FQGTGA. The CDR3 is 17 amino acids. The receptor was isolated from a human donor in good health, serving as a control. This chain uses TRBV7-3 with TRBJ1-2; 10 positions match TRBD1. Sequenced sample: sorted CD4+, CD8+, or CD8+CD57+ T cells (not recorded which) from PBMCs. Written as DNA, the CDR3 is TGTGCCAGCAGCCAAGCCCCGGGACAGGGGATTTCGGGGGGCTACACCTTC. Translated, it gives CASSQAPGQGISGGYTF.